These 2 T cell receptor beta chains were all obtained from the same sample, sequenced in a study of shared clonotypes between healthy human individuals. Here immunoSEQ multiplex PCR was the method, and the copy in TCRdb shows in-frame clones only, minus some. The sample includes about 2.4 million clones, over 85% of them seen just once. The sample comprised naive CD4+ T cells from PBMCs. Subset noted: CD45RA+ positively selected. These receptors all stem from a young man in good health. Some clones in this sample may be carry-over from other donors' samples.

This chain links TRBV6-5 with TRBJ1-1, with unresolved D. Germline-derived CDR1 and CDR2 are MNHEY and SVGAGI. The V end was cut by 7 bases, the J end by 7 bases, with 13 bases between. The CDR3 covers 12 residues. CDR3 nucleotide sequence: TGTGCCAGCACCACGTTTAATAGTGAAGCTTTCTTT. Protein: CASTTFNSEAFF.

The DNA for the CDR3 is TGTGCCAGCCAGACTGGTAACACCGGGGAGCTGTTTTTT. Encoded protein: CASQTGNTGELFF. The chain couples TRBV19 to TRBJ2-2; D is undetermined. This CDR3 has 13 residues. Germline V lookup: CDR1 LNHDA, CDR2 SQIVND (reference sequence). With 9 bases removed from V and 2 bases from J, the gap between germline ends came to 10 bases. The full variable domain, rest sourced from reference TRBV19 and TRBJ2-2, is DGGITQSPKYLFRKEGQNVTLSCEQNLNHDAMYWYRQDPGQGLRLIYYSQIVNDFQKGDIAEGYSVSREKKESFPLTVTSAQKNPTAFYLCASQTGNTGELFFGEGSRLTVL.